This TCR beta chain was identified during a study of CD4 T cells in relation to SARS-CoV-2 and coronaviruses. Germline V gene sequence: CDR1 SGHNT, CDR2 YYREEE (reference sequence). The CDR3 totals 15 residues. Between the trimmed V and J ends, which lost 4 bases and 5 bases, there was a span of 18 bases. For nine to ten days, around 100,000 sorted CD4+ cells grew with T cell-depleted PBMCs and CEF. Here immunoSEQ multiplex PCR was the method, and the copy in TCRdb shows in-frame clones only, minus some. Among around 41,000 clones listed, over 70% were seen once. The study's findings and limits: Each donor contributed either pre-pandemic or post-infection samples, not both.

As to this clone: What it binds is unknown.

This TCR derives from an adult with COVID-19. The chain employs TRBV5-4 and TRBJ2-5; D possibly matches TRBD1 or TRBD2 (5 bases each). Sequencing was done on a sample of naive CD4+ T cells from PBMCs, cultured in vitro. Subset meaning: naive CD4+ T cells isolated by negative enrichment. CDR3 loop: CASSPSQGERETQYF. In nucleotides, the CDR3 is TGTGCCAGCAGCCCCTCGCAGGGAGAACGGGAGACCCAGTACTTC.